This TCR beta chain was obtained from a study of cytomegalovirus exposure and HLA in healthy donors (dated by TCRdb to 2016 to 2017). Turning to the overall study: According to a later analysis, the approximately 120 validation repertoires were produced on the same platform as the approximately 600 repertoires of the first cohort. The study aimed to test whether cataloging public T cell receptors could reveal signatures of past pathogen exposure. In addition to the first cohort of 666 subjects, a separate validation cohort of 120 different subjects was used. The study combined high-throughput TCR immunosequencing, statistical association of individual TCRs with disease status, and machine learning to predict cytomegalovirus infection status. The paper's findings and limits, for the study overall: In vitro tests confirmed that a few of the cytomegalovirus-associated TCR beta chains recognize cytomegalovirus antigens. The validation cohort had no HLA typing available for a later analysis, so co-occurrence within that cohort was assessed over all 120 or so repertoires. The study listed 164 TCR beta chains as associated with cytomegalovirus. A later analysis found that TCRs clustered in the first cohort also tended to co-occur in the 120 validation repertoires, with approximately 95% of cluster scores above 0. The classifier was reported to diagnose cytomegalovirus status with high specificity and sensitivity in both the original cohort and the validation cohort. Most TCR sequences were seen in very few donors, while some public TCRs were found in many individuals. The authors suggested that the approach could potentially be generalized to other disease states and immunological phenotypes.

With respect to this clone: Its antigen is currently not known. It has no much larger one-base neighbor in the sample; base qualities were not kept.

Receptor amplification or capture employed the immunoSEQ multiplex PCR assay. As for the original processing: A statistical classification framework was built to diagnose cytomegalovirus status from the catalog of TCR beta chain sequences. TCRdb provides this immuneACCESS table in a form limited to in-frame rearrangements. Some clones are lacking; in checked studies, under half of them reflect an unresolved V gene, and why the rest are absent is not known. For V, J and clone size, that table is used; D and trimming come from the DNA. This sample gives tens of thousands of clones in total; around 97% of them show up just once. The ten largest clones represent around 2.4% of the sample. The donors belonged to the validation cohort of roughly 120 subjects, which was separate from the roughly 680-subject first cohort. The germline V gene gives CDR1 as SGHAT and CDR2 as FQNNGV. The junction carries 13 bases between V and J, which are trimmed by 5 bases and 3 bases respectively. CDR3 length: 14 amino acids, cysteine to phenylalanine. The DNA shown is the 42-base CDR3, in frame from base 1.

Sequencing used PBMCs. The sequence came from a man younger than 35 in good health and CMV-seronegative. The chain was built from TRBV11-2 and TRBJ1-2, and possibly TRBD1, on 5 matching bases. The DNA sequence reads TGTGCCAGCAGCCCCTTGACAGTGGACTATGGCTACACCTTC. It encodes CASSPLTVDYGYTF.